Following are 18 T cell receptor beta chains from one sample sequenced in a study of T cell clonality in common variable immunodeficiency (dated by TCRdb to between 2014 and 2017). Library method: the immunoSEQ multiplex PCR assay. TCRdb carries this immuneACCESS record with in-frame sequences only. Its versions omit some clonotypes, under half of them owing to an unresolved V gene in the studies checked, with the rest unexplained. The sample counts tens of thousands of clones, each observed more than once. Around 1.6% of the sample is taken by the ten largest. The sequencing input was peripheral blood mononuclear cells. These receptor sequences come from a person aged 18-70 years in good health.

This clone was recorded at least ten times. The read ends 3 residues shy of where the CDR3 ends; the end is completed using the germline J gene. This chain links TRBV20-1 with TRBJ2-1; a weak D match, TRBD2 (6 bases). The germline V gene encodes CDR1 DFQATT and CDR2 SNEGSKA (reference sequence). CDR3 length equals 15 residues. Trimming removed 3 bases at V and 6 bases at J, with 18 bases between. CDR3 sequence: CSASLPGLGPNEQFF. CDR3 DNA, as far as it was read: TGCAGTGCTAGCCTACCGGGACTCGGACCCAATGAG.

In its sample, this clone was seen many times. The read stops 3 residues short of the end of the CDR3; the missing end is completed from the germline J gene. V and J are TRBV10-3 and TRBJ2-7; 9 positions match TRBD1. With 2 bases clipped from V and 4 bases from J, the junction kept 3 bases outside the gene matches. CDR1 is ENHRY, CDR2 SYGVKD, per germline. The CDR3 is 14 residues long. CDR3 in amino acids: CAISEGQGIYEQYF. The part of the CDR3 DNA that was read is TGTGCCATCAGTGAGGGACAGGGGATATACGAG.

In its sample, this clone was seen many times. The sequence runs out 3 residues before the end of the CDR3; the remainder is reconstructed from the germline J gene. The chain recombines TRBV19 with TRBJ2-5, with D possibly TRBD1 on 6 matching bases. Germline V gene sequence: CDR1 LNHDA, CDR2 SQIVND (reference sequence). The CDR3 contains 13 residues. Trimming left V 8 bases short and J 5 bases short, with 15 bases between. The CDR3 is CASGSQGWETQYF. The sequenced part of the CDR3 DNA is TGTGCCAGTGGATCACAGGGCTGGGAGACC.

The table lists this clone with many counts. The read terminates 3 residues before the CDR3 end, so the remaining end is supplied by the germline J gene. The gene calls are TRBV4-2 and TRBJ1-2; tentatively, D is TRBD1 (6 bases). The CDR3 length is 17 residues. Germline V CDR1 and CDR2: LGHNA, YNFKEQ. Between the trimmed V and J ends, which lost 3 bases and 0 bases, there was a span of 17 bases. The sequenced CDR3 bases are TGTGCCAGCAGCCAGGAAGGACAGTTCCCCTCTAACTATGGC. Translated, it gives CASSQEGQFPSNYG. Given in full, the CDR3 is CASSQEGQFPSNYGYTF.

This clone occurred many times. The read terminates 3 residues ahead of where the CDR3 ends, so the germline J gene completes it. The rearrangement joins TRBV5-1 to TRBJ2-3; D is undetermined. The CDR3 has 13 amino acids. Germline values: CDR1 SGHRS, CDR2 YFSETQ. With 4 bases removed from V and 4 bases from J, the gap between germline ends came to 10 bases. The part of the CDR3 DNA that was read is TGCGCCAGCAGCGCGTTAGTGGCAGATACG. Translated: CASSALVADT. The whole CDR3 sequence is CASSALVADTQYF.

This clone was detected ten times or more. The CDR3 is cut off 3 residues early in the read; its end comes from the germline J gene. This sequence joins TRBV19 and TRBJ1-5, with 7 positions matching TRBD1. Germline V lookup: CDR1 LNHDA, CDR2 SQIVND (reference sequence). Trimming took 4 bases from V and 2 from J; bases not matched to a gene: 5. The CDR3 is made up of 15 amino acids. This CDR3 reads CASSNLGQGNQPQHF. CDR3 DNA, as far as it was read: TGTGCCAGTAGTAATTTAGGACAGGGCAATCAGCCC. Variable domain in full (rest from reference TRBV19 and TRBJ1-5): DGGITQSPKYLFRKEGQNVTLSCEQNLNHDAMYWYRQDPGQGLRLIYYSQIVNDFQKGDIAEGYSVSREKKESFPLTVTSAQKNPTAFYLCASSNLGQGNQPQHFGDGTRLSIL.

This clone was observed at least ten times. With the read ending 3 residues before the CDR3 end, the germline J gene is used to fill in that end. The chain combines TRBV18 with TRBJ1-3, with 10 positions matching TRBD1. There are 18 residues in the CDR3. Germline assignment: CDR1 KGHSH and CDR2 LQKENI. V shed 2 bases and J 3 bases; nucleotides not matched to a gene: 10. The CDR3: CASSPNPGTGAYGNTIYF. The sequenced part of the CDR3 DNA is TGTGCCAGCTCACCAAACCCCGGGACAGGGGCTTATGGAAACACC.

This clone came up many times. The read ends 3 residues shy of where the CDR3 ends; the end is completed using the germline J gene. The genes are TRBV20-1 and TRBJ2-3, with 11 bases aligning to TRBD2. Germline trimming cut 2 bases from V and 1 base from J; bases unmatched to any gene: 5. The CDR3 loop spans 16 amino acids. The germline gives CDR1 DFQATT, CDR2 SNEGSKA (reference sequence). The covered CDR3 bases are TGCAGTGCTAGACCCCCGGGACTAGCGGGCACAGATACG. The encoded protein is CSARPPGLAGTDT. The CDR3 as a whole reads CSARPPGLAGTDTQYF.

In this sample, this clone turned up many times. This CDR3 is CASSPGGTSGETQYF. CDR3 DNA, as far as it was read: TGTGCCAGCAGCCCAGGAGGAACTAGTGGAGAGACC. The gene calls are TRBV7-3 and TRBJ2-5, with D tentatively TRBD2 (5 bases). The CDR3 extends 3 residues past the end of the read, so its final part is completed from the germline J gene. CDR3 length: 15 amino acids. V gave up 5 bases and J gave up 4 bases, with 17 bases separating them. Germline CDR1 SGHTA, CDR2 FQGTGA. Together with reference TRBV7-3 and TRBJ2-5, the CDR3 gives the full variable domain: GAGVSQTPSNKVTEKGKYVELRCDPISGHTALYWYRQSLGQGPEFLIYFQGTGAADDSGLPNDRFFAVRPEGSVSTLKIQRTERGDSAVYLCASSPGGTSGETQYFGPGTRLLVL.

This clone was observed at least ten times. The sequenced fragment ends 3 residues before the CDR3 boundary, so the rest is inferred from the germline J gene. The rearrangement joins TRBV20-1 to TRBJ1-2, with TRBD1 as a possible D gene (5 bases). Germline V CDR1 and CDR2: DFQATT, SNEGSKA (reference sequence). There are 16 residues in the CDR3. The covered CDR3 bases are TGCAGTGCTAGTCCTTCAGGGTCTTTTATAGTCCAGGGC. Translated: CSASPSGSFIVQG. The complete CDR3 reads CSASPSGSFIVQGYTF.

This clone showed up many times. The CDR3 protein is CASSLTSQDSVNYGYTF. The covered CDR3 bases are TGTGCCAGCAGTTTAACCTCCCAGGACTCTGTAAACTATGGC. This sequence joins TRBV12-3 or TRBV12-4 and TRBJ1-2; D gene unclear. The read ends 3 residues before the CDR3 terminus; that terminus is restored from the germline J gene. This CDR3 has 17 amino acids. V dropped 2 bases and J dropped 2 bases, with 18 bases sitting between them.

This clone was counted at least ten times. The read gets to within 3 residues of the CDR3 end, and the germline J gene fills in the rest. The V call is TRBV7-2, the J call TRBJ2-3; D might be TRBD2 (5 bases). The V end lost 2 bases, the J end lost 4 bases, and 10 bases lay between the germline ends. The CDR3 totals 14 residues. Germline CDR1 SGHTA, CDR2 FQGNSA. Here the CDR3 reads CASSLFGEPDTQYF. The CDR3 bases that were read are TGTGCCAGCAGCTTATTCGGGGAACCAGATACG. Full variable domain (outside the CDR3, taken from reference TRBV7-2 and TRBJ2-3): GAGVSQSPSNKVTEKGKDVELRCDPISGHTALYWYRQSLGQGLEFLIYFQGNSAPDKSGLPSDRFSAERTGGSVSTLTIQRTQQEDSAVYLCASSLFGEPDTQYFGPGTRLTVL.

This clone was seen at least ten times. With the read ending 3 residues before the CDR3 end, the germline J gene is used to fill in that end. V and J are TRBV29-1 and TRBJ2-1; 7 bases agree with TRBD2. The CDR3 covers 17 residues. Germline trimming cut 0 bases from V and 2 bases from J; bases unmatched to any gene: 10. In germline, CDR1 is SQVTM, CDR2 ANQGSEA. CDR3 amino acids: CSVEDLSTGLAYNEQFF. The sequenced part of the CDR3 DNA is TGCAGCGTTGAAGATCTTAGTACAGGACTAGCCTACAATGAG.

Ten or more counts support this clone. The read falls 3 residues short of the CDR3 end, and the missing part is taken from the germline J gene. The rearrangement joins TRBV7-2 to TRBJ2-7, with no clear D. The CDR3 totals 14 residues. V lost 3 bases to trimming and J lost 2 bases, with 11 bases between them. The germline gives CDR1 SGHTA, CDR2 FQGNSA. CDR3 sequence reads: CASSFTGTTYEQYF. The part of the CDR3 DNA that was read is TGTGCCAGCAGCTTCACGGGTACAACCTACGAG.

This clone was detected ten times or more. CDR3 sequence: CASSLAAGGGTGELFF. The CDR3 bases that were read are TGTGCCAGCAGCTTAGCAGCGGGAGGCGGCACCGGGGAG. V is TRBV7-2 and J is TRBJ2-2; 9 bases map to TRBD2. The read comes to an end 3 residues before the CDR3 does, leaving the germline J gene to fill in the end. The CDR3 covers 16 residues. The junction had 3 bases not matched to a gene; V was cut back by 0 bases and J by 4 bases. Germline V gives CDR1 SGHTA, CDR2 FQGNSA. The variable domain in full, with the rest retrieved from reference TRBV7-2 and TRBJ2-2, is GAGVSQSPSNKVTEKGKDVELRCDPISGHTALYWYRQSLGQGLEFLIYFQGNSAPDKSGLPSDRFSAERTGGSVSTLTIQRTQQEDSAVYLCASSLAAGGGTGELFFGEGSRLTVL.

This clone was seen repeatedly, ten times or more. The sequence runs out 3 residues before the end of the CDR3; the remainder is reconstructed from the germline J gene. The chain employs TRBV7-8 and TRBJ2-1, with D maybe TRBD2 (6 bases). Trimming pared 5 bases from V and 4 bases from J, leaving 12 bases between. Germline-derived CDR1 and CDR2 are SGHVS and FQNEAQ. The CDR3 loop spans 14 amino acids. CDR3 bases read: TGTGCCAGCAGCCCCGGTCGGGGGTACAATGAG. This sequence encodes CASSPGRGYNE. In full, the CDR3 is CASSPGRGYNEQFF.

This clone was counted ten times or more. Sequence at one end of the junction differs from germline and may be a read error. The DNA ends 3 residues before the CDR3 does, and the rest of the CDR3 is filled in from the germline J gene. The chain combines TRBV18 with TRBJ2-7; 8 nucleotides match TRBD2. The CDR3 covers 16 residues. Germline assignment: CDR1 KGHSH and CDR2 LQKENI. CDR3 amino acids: CASSPSRAGEGYEQYF. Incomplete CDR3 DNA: TGTGCCAGTTCACCGTCCCGAGCGGGAGAAGGATACGAG.

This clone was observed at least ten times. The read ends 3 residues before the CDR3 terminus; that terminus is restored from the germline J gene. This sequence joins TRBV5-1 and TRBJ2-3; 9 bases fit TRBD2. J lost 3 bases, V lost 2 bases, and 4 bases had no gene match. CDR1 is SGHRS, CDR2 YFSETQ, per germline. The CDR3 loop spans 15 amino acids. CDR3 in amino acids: CASSFGTSRTDTQYF. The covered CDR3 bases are TGCGCCAGCAGCTTCGGGACTAGCAGGACAGATACG.